Reported below is one T cell receptor (beta chain). This clone occurred many times. Its antigen remains unidentified. No base quality information exists; no much larger clone differs at one position. The immunoSEQ Assay, a bias-controlled multiplex PCR, was used to amplify TCRbeta CDR3 regions from genomic DNA. The authors processed their data as follows. The number of nucleated cells in each sample was estimated from the amplification of reference gene primers within the assay. To quantify the absolute abundance of each unique TCRbeta CDR3 rearrangement, sequence reads were collapsed and filtered. For each sample, productive Simpson clonality was calculated as the square root of Simpson's diversity index over productive rearrangements. TCRdb holds this immuneACCESS table with in-frame rearrangements only. Some clones are missing; in checked studies, unresolved V genes explain under half, and the rest has no known cause. V, J and clone size are taken as reported in that table, and D and trimming were inferred from the DNA itself. The sample records 200,000 to 250,000 clones, 65% to 85% of which are singletons. 3% to 3.5% of the sample lies in the top ten.

This entry belongs to a study of blood T cell repertoires in COVID-19 (dated by TCRdb to the early 2020s). The study in broad terms: The collaborator samples originated in the United States, Italy and Spain and spanned the acute and convalescent phases of COVID-19. The material from the prospective study consisted of cDNA or gDNA derived from T cells, B-cell-depleted T cells, or PBMCs. Deeply sampled blood TCRbeta repertoires from subjects exposed to, actively infected with, or recovered from COVID-19 were included in the dataset. The repertoires were made available in a free public database intended to serve as a resource for research on the immune response to SARS-CoV-2. Samples came from the ongoing ImmuneRACE study (first 160 participants) plus 1,254 subjects from 6 global collaborators. Nearly every sample came with metadata listing a de-identified subject ID, COVID-19 status, age in years and sex. Where HLA class I and class II types were available, the types were taken from metadata supplied by the sample provider, not from assay-based typing.

The research as a whole found: The quantity of clinical and demographic metadata differed by source and by participant and was supplied without curation.

The CDR3 spans 15 residues, from the cysteine through the phenylalanine. The retained sequence is limited to the CDR3, 45 bases, with the frame set at the first base. Taken from the germline V gene (reference sequence), the CDR1 and CDR2 loops are LNHDA and SQIVND. V is cut back by 7 bases and J by 9 bases, with 14 bases in the junction unmatched. Samples from volunteer blood donors who had recovered from COVID-19 were contributed by a second Seattle source. Each collaborating institution followed its own protocols to collect whole blood in K2EDTA tubes. For TCRbeta analysis, collaborators shipped samples in one of three forms: frozen whole blood, isolated PBMCs, or DNA extracted from either of those sample types.

The clonotype comes from a woman in her 30s who had recovered from COVID-19. The V and J genes are TRBV19 and TRBJ2-1, with 8 bases matching TRBD2. Source material: peripheral blood. The base sequence is TGTGCCAGTACCCCCGGCCCGGGAGGGCCAGGTGAGCAGTTCTTC. Translated, this is CASTPGPGGPGEQFF.